This TCR beta chain was identified in a study of T cell repertoires in cytomegalovirus infection. About the study: It was the public TCR beta signatures that indicated both CMV infection and matching HLA type.

In this sample, this clonotype turned up a few times. What it binds is unknown. Trimming removed 6 bases from V and 5 bases from J, with 8 bases in between. The CDR3 loop spans 12 amino acids. CDR1 and CDR2 from the germline V gene are SGHRS and YFSETQ. TCRdb reanalysed the reads using MiXCR and keeps one entry per CDR3 protein. Of 830,000 or so distinct CDR3 sequences listed, approximately 30% were seen once; the top ten hold approximately 13%. This chain joins TRBV5-1 and TRBJ2-2; D not certain. This specimen consisted of cultured CD8+ T cells from PBMCs, obtained from culture after CMV antigen stimulation. The sequence was obtained from a human donor in good health (CMV status not recorded). Some clones in this sample may be carry-over from other donors' samples. The CDR3 loop is CASKRQTGELFF. The CDR3 nucleotides read TGCGCCAGCAAGAGGCAAACCGGGGAGCTGTTTTTT.